Listed below are T cell receptor beta chains from one sample, sequenced in a study of T cells in Graves' hyperthyroidism and ophthalmopathy. TCRdb reprocessed the multiplex PCR reads with MiXCR, giving one entry per CDR3 protein. The sample contains more than 500,000 distinct CDR3 sequences, roughly 14% of which appear only once. Sample: blood. Receptors were obtained from a woman between 40 and 55 years old with Graves' ophthalmopathy. The CDR3 runs from the conserved cysteine through the conserved F or W. The order of the fields is D gene, J gene, V gene, clone size, CDR3 DNA, CDR3 protein. The D gene is left open where the match is weak. Clone size is stated in some rows and not others, as once, few, many or a class when expanded.

D gene: NA; J gene: TRBJ1-2; V gene: TRBV2; clone size: many; CDR3 DNA: TGTGCCAGCAGTGGGCCCCTGAGGGGCTACACCTTC; CDR3 protein: CASSGPLRGYTF
D gene: NA; J gene: TRBJ2-4; V gene: TRBV7-2; clone size: many; CDR3 DNA: TGTGCCAGCAGCTTATCCGCCACGGGACATTTAAACATTCAGTACTTC; CDR3 protein: CASSLSATGHLNIQYF
D gene: TRBD1; J gene: TRBJ1-2; V gene: TRBV19; clone size: NA; CDR3 DNA: TGTGCCAGTACCCGGTGGACAGGGATCGCTATCTATGGCTACACCTTC; CDR3 protein: CASTRWTGIAIYGYTF
D gene: NA; J gene: TRBJ2-2; V gene: TRBV28; clone size: many; CDR3 DNA: TGTGCCAGCATTGGCCCCGTCGGGGAGCTGTTTTTT; CDR3 protein: CASIGPVGELFF
D gene: NA; J gene: TRBJ2-7; V gene: TRBV20-1; clone size: many; CDR3 DNA: TGCAGTGCTAGTGAGGGGCGCGGGGACTACGAGCAGTACTTC; CDR3 protein: CSASEGRGDYEQYF
D gene: TRBD2; J gene: TRBJ2-2; V gene: TRBV15; clone size: few; CDR3 DNA: TGTGCCACCAGCAGGAAGCTAGCGGGAGTCACCGGGGAGCTGTTTTTT; CDR3 protein: CATSRKLAGVTGELFF
D gene: NA; J gene: TRBJ2-5; V gene: TRBV25-1; clone size: few; CDR3 DNA: TGTGCCAGCAGTGATTTAGGGATGGGGGAGACCCAGTACTTC; CDR3 protein: CASSDLGMGETQYF
D gene: NA; J gene: TRBJ1-5; V gene: TRBV5-1; clone size: few; CDR3 DNA: TGCGCCACGAAGGGCCACGGGGACCAGCATTTT; CDR3 protein: CATKGHGDQHF
D gene: NA; J gene: TRBJ1-1; V gene: TRBV28; clone size: many; CDR3 DNA: TGTGCCAGCAGGCCCACCGTGGACAAACCGCCTGAAGCTTTCTTT; CDR3 protein: CASRPTVDKPPEAFF
D gene: NA; J gene: TRBJ1-5; V gene: TRBV20-1; clone size: NA; CDR3 DNA: TGCAGTGCTAGGCCCCCTCTGAATAGCAATCAGCCCCAGCATTTT; CDR3 protein: CSARPPLNSNQPQHF
D gene: NA; J gene: TRBJ2-7; V gene: TRBV19; clone size: few; CDR3 DNA: TGTGCCAGTAGTATCCCAGGGAGCTCCTACGAGCAGTACTTC; CDR3 protein: CASSIPGSSYEQYF
D gene: TRBD2; J gene: TRBJ2-7; V gene: TRBV4-1; clone size: many; CDR3 DNA: TGCGCCAGCAGCCAAGAAGGATATACTAGCGGGAGCCCGTACGAGCAGTACTTC; CDR3 protein: CASSQEGYTSGSPYEQYF
D gene: NA; J gene: TRBJ1-1; V gene: TRBV6-2/TRBV6-3; clone size: many; CDR3 DNA: TGTGCCAGCAGTTACGAAAGGGGGAACACTGAAGCTTTCTTT; CDR3 protein: CASSYERGNTEAFF
D gene: TRBD1; J gene: TRBJ2-2; V gene: TRBV30; clone size: many; CDR3 DNA: TGTGCCTGGAGTACCGGGACAGGGATGTCTGGGCTGTTTTTT; CDR3 protein: CAWSTGTGMSGLFF
D gene: NA; J gene: TRBJ2-7; V gene: TRBV6-1; clone size: few; CDR3 DNA: TGTGCCAGCAGTCTCAACTTCTTTGAGGAGCAGTACTTC; CDR3 protein: CASSLNFFEEQYF
D gene: NA; J gene: TRBJ2-7; V gene: TRBV4-1; clone size: NA; CDR3 DNA: TGCGCCAGCAGCCAAGGGCCCGGGACCAACTACGAGCAGTACTTC; CDR3 protein: CASSQGPGTNYEQYF
D gene: NA; J gene: TRBJ2-5; V gene: TRBV6-5; clone size: NA; CDR3 DNA: TGTGCCAGCAGTTATGGGACACTAACACCAGAAAAAGAGACCCAGTACTTC; CDR3 protein: CASSYGTLTPEKETQYF
D gene: NA; J gene: TRBJ1-1; V gene: TRBV28; clone size: many; CDR3 DNA: TGTGCCAGCGATTGGGTAAGAGGCACTGAAGCTTTCTTT; CDR3 protein: CASDWVRGTEAFF
D gene: TRBD2; J gene: TRBJ2-2; V gene: TRBV7-2; clone size: few; CDR3 DNA: TGTGCCAACAGCTTATCGGGGGGTGCTAGTGCCGGGGAGCTGTTTTTT; CDR3 protein: CANSLSGGASAGELFF
D gene: TRBD1; J gene: TRBJ2-5; V gene: TRBV2; clone size: many; CDR3 DNA: TGTGCCAGCAGTGAAAGGGCAGGGGGGACCCAGTACTTC; CDR3 protein: CASSERAGGTQYF
D gene: NA; J gene: TRBJ2-7; V gene: TRBV6-5; clone size: NA; CDR3 DNA: TGTGCCAGCAGTTACAAGCAGCCAAGTGCCGAGCAGTACTTC; CDR3 protein: CASSYKQPSAEQYF
D gene: NA; J gene: TRBJ2-2; V gene: TRBV12-3/TRBV12-4; clone size: many; CDR3 DNA: TGTGCCAGCAACCGTCTAGCGAACTTAAAGAACGGGGAGCTGTTTTTT; CDR3 protein: CASNRLANLKNGELFF
D gene: NA; J gene: TRBJ1-2; V gene: TRBV5-5; clone size: many; CDR3 DNA: TGTGCCAGCAGCCCATGGGGGGCCGACTATGGCTACACCTTC; CDR3 protein: CASSPWGADYGYTF
D gene: TRBD1; J gene: TRBJ2-5; V gene: TRBV12-3/TRBV12-4; clone size: few; CDR3 DNA: TGTGCCAGCAGTTTACGGACAGGGGGGTCAGAGACCCAGTACTTC; CDR3 protein: CASSLRTGGSETQYF
D gene: NA; J gene: TRBJ1-1; V gene: TRBV7-9; clone size: many; CDR3 DNA: TGTGCCAGCAGCCCACCCTTGGGCTCCGCTGAAGCTTTCTTT; CDR3 protein: CASSPPLGSAEAFF
D gene: NA; J gene: TRBJ1-2; V gene: TRBV2; clone size: many; CDR3 DNA: TGTGCCAGCAGTGATTATCGGGATTCTTATGGCTACACCTTC; CDR3 protein: CASSDYRDSYGYTF
D gene: NA; J gene: TRBJ2-7; V gene: TRBV5-1; clone size: many; CDR3 DNA: TGCGCCAGCAGCCCAAGGCCATCCTACGAGCAGTACTTC; CDR3 protein: CASSPRPSYEQYF